This T cell receptor (beta chain) was recorded in a study of PD-1 blockade in classical Hodgkin lymphoma. Germline CDR1 reads SEHNR; CDR2 reads FQNEAQ (reference sequence). The CDR3 has 13 residues. V shed 7 bases and J shed 2 bases, with 11 bases lying between them. TCRdb's copy holds only in-frame clones and misses some; the assay was immunoSEQ multiplex PCR. This table has approximately 38,000 clones, 77% appearing once. With respect to this clone: Its antigen is unidentified.

Findings and caveats of the study: Whatever underlies the repertoire differences (possibly disease activity or prior therapy) remains undefined.

Time point of the sample: cycle 4 day 1 (C4D1), after around six weeks of nivolumab. Brentuximab vedotin exposure varied, and every patient relapsed after autologous stem cell transplantation. Sequenced material: peripheral blood mononuclear cells (PBMCs), taken before the fourth cycle of nivolumab. This clonotype was sampled from a human donor with classical Hodgkin lymphoma. V and J are TRBV7-9 and TRBJ2-5; D is possibly TRBD2 (6 bases). CDR3 residues: CASIAVGQETQYF. The CDR3 coding sequence is TGTGCCAGCATAGCGGTGGGACAAGAGACCCAGTACTTC.